The 10 T cell receptor beta chains reported below all come from one sample, sequenced in a study of cytomegalovirus exposure and HLA in healthy donors. Researchers ran the PCR with 60 Vbeta and 13 Jbeta primers. Data came from immunoSEQ multiplex PCR; TCRdb stores just in-frame clones and leaves some out. Here the sample spans hundreds of thousands of clones, roughly 80% being singletons. Material: PBMCs. These receptors all stem from a girl aged 2 to 10 in good health and CMV-seronegative.

This rearrangement joins TRBV6-4 to TRBJ2-6, with 9 bases lining up with TRBD2. The CDR3 spans 17 residues. Germline lookup yields CDR1 MRHNA and CDR2 SNTAGT. V lost 4 bases, J lost 0 bases, and 4 bases stayed unmatched. Here the CDR3 reads CASSAWTSDSGANVLTF. The CDR3, as DNA: TGTGCCAGCAGTGCTTGGACTAGCGACTCTGGGGCCAACGTCCTGACTTTC.

The chain has TRBV28 and TRBJ2-2, with D possibly TRBD1 on 5 matching bases. Per germline, CDR1 MDHEN and CDR2 SYDVKM. The CDR3 has 13 residues. Trimming took 5 bases from V and 8 from J, leaving 12 bases between them. The CDR3 here is CASSLPGKGELFF. CDR3 nucleotide sequence: TGTGCCAGCAGTCTCCCAGGGAAGGGGGAGCTGTTTTTT.

The rearrangement uses TRBV5-1 and TRBJ2-1, with 7 bases fitting TRBD1. Looked up from germline, CDR1 is SGHRS and CDR2 is YFSETQ. V was clipped by 1 base and J by 5 bases; unmatched bases: 9. The CDR3 contains 16 residues. CDR3 sequence reads: CASSLFEGAPNNEQFF. The CDR3 bases are TGCGCCAGCAGCTTGTTCGAGGGGGCACCTAACAATGAGCAGTTCTTC.

The chain joins TRBV29-1 to TRBJ2-5; D may be TRBD1 (6 bases). The CDR3 runs to 13 residues. Germline CDR1 and CDR2: SQVTM and ANQGSEA. Trimming cost V 4 bases and J 5 bases, with 14 bases left between them. The chain's CDR3 is CSVGPLRGETQYF. The CDR3 DNA reads as TGCAGCGTTGGACCCCTTAGGGGGGAGACCCAGTACTTC.

J is TRBJ2-7 and V is TRBV27; 10 bases are shared with TRBD1. CDR3 size: 15 residues. In germline, CDR1 is MNHEY, CDR2 SMNVEV (reference sequence). The J segment lost 2 bases and the V segment lost 3 bases, leaving 4 bases of the junction unmatched. CDR3 sequence: CASSFGQGETYEQYF. The CDR3 DNA reads TGTGCCAGCAGTTTTGGACAGGGGGAAACCTACGAGCAGTACTTC.

The chain couples TRBV19 to TRBJ1-4; 7 positions match TRBD1. Trimming cost V 9 bases and J 5 bases; bases outside gene matches: 9. Germline V lookup: CDR1 LNHDA, CDR2 SQIVND (reference sequence). This CDR3 contains 14 residues. CDR3 sequence reads: CASSKTGTNEKLFF. In DNA, the CDR3 is TGTGCCAGCTCAAAGACAGGGACGAATGAAAAACTGTTTTTT.

The CDR3 DNA follows: TGTGCCAGTTCGGGGAGGCGGGGGGTGGGCAATGAGCAGTTCTTC. Translating gives CASSGRRGVGNEQFF. The chain couples TRBV27 to TRBJ2-1; the match to TRBD2 covers 8 bases. This CDR3 is built from 15 residues. CDR1 is MNHEY, CDR2 SMNVEV, per germline (reference sequence). V was pared by 9 bases and J by 6 bases, with 13 bases of the junction left unmatched.

The CDR3 DNA reads TGCGCCAGCAGTCGGACTAGTACCTATGAGCAGTTCTTC. Its protein product is CASSRTSTYEQFF. The chain couples TRBV5-1 to TRBJ2-1; TRBD2 matches at 7 bases. The V segment lost 5 bases and the J segment 8 bases; nucleotides outside the gene matches: 7. This CDR3 is built from 13 residues. Germline-derived CDR1 and CDR2 are SGHRS and YFSETQ. The full variable domain, completed using reference TRBV5-1 and TRBJ2-1, is KAGVTQTPRYLIKTRGQQVTLSCSPISGHRSVSWYQQTPGQGLQFLFEYFSETQRNKGNFPGRFSGRQFSNSRSEMNVSTLELGDSALYLCASSRTSTYEQFFGPGTRLTVL.

This clone was picked up a small number of times. This chain joins TRBV18 and TRBJ2-1; possibly TRBD1 for D (6 bases). Germline CDR1 KGHSH, CDR2 LQKENI. The length of the CDR3 is 14 residues. Trimming removed 2 bases at V and 9 bases at J, with 14 bases between. CDR3 region: CASSPTNRAIEQFF. The CDR3 nucleotides are TGTGCCAGCTCACCAACTAACAGGGCTATTGAGCAGTTCTTC.

J is TRBJ2-3 and V is TRBV2, with D maybe TRBD1 (6 bases). This CDR3 is 15 amino acids long. In germline, CDR1 is SNHLY, CDR2 FYNNEI. V lost 4 bases and J lost 8, with 19 bases in between. CDR3 sequence (DNA): TGTGCCAGCAGTGCTCAAGTGGGGGCTCTAGGTACGCAGTATTTT. Encoded protein: CASSAQVGALGTQYF. The full variable domain, with the rest looked up from reference TRBV2 and TRBJ2-3, is EPEVTQTPSHQVTQMGQEVILRCVPISNHLYFYWYRQILGQKVEFLVSFYNNEISEKSEIFDDQFSVERPDGSNFTLKIRSTKLEDSAMYFCASSAQVGALGTQYFGPGTRLTVL.